This T cell receptor beta chain was sequenced in a study of PD-1 blockade in classical Hodgkin lymphoma. Study at large: Patients got intravenous nivolumab 3 mg/kg every 2 weeks.

Every patient was affected by relapse after autologous stem cell transplantation, while exposure to brentuximab vedotin was not uniform. Study-wide results and limits: Patients with a complete response exhibited baseline diversity comparable to newly diagnosed patients. TCR diversity rose significantly by C4D1 in CD4+ but not CD8+ cells.

Concerning this clone: Its target is unknown.

Generated by immunoSEQ multiplex PCR, the TCRdb table keeps only in-frame clones and is missing some. The sample has about 18,000 clones; roughly 76% are singletons. Germline V lookup: CDR1 SGHRS, CDR2 YFSETQ. V was shortened by 3 bases and J by 4 bases, with 14 bases between the two germline ends. The CDR3 totals 14 residues. Sequences were derived from peripheral blood mononuclear cells (PBMCs), sampled at baseline. The rearrangement uses TRBV5-1 and TRBJ2-7; D gene uncertain. This TCR came from a human donor with classical Hodgkin lymphoma. The CDR3 here is CASSSVDSVYEQYF. The CDR3 region has the DNA TGCGCCAGCAGCTCGGTAGACTCCGTTTACGAGCAGTACTTC.